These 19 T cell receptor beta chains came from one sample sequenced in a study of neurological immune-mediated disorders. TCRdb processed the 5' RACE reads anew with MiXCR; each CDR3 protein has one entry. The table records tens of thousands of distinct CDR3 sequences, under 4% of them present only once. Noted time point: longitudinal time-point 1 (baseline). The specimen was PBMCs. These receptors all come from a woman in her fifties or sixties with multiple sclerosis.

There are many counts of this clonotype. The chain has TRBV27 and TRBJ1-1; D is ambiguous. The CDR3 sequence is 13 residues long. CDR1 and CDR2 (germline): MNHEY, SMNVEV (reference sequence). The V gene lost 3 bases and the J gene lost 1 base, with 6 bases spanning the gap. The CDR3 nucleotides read TGTGCCAGCAGTTTTTGGGGGAACACTGAAGCTTTCTTT. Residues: CASSFWGNTEAFF.

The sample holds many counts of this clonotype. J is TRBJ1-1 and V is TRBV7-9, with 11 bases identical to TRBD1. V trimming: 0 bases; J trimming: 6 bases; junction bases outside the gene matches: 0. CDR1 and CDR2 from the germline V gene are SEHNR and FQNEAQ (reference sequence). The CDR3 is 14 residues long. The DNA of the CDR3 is TGTGCCAGCAGCTTAGCGGGACAGGGGGCTGAAGCTTTCTTT. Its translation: CASSLAGQGAEAFF.

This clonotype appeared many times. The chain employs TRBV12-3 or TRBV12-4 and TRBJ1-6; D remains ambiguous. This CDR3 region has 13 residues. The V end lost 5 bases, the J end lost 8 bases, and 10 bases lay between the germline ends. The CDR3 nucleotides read TGTGCCAGCAGTAGAGGGATTGATTCACCCCTCCACTTT. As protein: CASSRGIDSPLHF.

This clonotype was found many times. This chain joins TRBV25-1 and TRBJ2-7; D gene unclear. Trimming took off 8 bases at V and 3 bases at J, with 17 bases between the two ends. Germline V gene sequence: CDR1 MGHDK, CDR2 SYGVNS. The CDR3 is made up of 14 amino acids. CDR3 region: CASADNTLSYEQYF. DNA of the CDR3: TGTGCCAGCGCCGATAATACACTGAGCTACGAGCAGTACTTC.

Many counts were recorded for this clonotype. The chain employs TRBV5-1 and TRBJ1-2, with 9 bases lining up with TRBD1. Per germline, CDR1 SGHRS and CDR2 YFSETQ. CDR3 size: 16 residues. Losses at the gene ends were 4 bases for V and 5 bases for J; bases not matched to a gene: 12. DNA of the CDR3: TGCGCCAGCAGCATATCAACCGGGACAGGGACGTATGGCTACACCTTC. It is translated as CASSISTGTGTYGYTF.

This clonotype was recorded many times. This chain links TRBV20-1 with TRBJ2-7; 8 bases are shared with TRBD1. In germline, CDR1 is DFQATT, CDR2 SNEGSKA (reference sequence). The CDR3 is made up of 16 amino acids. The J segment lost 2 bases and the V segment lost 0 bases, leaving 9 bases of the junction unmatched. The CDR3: CSARDEAGGLAYEQYF. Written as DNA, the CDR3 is TGCAGTGCTAGAGATGAGGCAGGGGGCCTAGCCTACGAGCAGTACTTC.

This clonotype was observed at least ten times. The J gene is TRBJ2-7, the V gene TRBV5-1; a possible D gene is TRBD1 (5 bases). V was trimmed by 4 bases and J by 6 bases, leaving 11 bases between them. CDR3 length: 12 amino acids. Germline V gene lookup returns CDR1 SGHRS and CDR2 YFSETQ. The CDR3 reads CASSTQGREQYF. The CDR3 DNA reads TGCGCCAGCAGCACCCAGGGTCGCGAGCAGTACTTC. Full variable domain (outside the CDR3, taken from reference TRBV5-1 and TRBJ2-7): KAGVTQTPRYLIKTRGQQVTLSCSPISGHRSVSWYQQTPGQGLQFLFEYFSETQRNKGNFPGRFSGRQFSNSRSEMNVSTLELGDSALYLCASSTQGREQYFGPGTRLTVT.

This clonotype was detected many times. The CDR3 sequence: CASGQVHYEQYF. For the CDR3, the DNA is TGTGCCAGTGGACAGGTTCACTACGAGCAGTACTTC. The chain carries TRBV27 and TRBJ2-7, with 7 bases aligning to TRBD1. V shed 9 bases and J 3 bases; nucleotides not matched to a gene: 5. The germline gives CDR1 MNHEY, CDR2 SMNVEV (reference sequence). The length of the CDR3 is 12 residues.

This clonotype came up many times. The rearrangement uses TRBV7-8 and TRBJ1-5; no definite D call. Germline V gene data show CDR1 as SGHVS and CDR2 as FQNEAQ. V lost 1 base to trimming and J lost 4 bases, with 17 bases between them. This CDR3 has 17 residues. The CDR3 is CASSLVVRVELNQPQHF. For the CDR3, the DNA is TGTGCCAGCAGCTTAGTGGTGAGGGTTGAACTAAATCAGCCCCAGCATTTT.

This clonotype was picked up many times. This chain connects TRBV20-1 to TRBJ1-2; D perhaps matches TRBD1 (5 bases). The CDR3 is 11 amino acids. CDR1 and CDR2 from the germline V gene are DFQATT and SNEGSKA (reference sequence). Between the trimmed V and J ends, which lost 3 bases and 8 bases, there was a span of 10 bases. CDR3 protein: CSARTVNGYTF. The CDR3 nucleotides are TGCAGTGCTAGGACAGTAAACGGCTACACCTTC.

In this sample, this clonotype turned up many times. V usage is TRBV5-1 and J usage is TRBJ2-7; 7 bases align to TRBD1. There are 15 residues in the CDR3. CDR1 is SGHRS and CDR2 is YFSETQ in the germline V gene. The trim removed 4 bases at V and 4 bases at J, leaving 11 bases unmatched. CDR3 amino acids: CASSPEPGQHYEQYF. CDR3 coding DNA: TGCGCCAGCAGCCCGGAACCGGGACAGCATTACGAGCAGTACTTC.

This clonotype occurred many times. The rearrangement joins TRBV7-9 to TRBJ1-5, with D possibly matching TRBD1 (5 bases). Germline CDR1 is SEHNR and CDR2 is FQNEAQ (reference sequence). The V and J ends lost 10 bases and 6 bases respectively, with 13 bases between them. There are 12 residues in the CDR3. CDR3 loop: CAIQEGVQPQHF. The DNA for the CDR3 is TGTGCCATCCAGGAAGGGGTTCAGCCCCAGCATTTT.

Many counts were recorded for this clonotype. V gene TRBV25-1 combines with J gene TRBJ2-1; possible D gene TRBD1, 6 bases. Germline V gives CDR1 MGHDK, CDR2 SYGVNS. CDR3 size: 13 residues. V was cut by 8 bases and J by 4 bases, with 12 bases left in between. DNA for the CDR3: TGTGCCAGCTTAGGACAGCCTTACAATGAGCAGTTCTTC. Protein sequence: CASLGQPYNEQFF.

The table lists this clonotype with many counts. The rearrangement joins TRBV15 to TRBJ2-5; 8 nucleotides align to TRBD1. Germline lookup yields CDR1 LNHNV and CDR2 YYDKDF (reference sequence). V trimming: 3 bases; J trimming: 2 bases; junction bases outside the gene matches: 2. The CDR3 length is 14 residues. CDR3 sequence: CATSRHRGQETQYF. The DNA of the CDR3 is TGTGCCACCAGCAGGCACAGGGGGCAAGAGACCCAGTACTTC.

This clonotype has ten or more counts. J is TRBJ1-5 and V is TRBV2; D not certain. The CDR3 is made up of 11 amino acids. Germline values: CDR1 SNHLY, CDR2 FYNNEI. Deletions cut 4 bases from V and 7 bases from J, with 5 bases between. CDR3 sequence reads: CASSVDQPQHF. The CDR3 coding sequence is TGTGCCAGCAGTGTCGACCAGCCCCAGCATTTT.

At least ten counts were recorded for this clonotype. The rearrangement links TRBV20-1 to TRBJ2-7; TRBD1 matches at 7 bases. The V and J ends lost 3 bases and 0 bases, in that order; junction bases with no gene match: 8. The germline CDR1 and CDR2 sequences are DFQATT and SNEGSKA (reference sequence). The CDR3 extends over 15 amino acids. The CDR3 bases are TGCAGTGCTAGTAAAGGGACAGCTGCCTCCTACGAGCAGTACTTC. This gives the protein CSASKGTAASYEQYF.

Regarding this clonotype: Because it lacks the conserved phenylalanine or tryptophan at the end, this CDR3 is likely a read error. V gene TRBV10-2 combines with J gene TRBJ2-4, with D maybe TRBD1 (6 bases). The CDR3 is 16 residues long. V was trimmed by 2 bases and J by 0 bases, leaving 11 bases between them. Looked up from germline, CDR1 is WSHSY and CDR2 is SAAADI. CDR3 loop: CASSEDRTLAKNIQYN. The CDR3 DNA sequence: TGCGCCAGCAGTGAGGACAGGACCCTAGCCAAAAACATTCAGTACAAC.

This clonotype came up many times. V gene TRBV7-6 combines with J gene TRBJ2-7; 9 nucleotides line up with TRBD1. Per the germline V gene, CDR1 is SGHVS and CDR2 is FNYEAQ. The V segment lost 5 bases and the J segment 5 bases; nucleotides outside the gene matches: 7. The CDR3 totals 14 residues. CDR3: CASSLGQGKDEQYF. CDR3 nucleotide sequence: TGTGCCAGCAGCCTGGGACAGGGAAAAGACGAGCAGTACTTC.

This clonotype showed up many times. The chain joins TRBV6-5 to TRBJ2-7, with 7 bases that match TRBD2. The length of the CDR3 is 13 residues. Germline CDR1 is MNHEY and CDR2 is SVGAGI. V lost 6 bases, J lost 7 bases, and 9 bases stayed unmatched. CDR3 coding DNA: TGTGCCAGCAGCAAACCACCCGGGGGGGAGCAGTACTTC. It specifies CASSKPPGGEQYF.